This T cell receptor (beta chain) was captured by sequencing in a study of blood T cell repertoires in COVID-19. On the study more broadly: Some COVID-19 samples were acute and others convalescent; all came from the United States, Italy and Spain. PBMCs, B-cell-depleted T cells, or T cells provided the cDNA or gDNA that made up the material.

Under the authors' procedure: The authors estimated nucleated cell counts from reference gene primer amplification. The protocol was immunoSEQ multiplex PCR, while the TCRdb copy is restricted to in-frame clones and leaves out a portion. For V, J and clone size, that table is used; D and trimming come from the DNA. Found here are roughly 190,000 clones, roughly 92% of them singletons; the top ten hold 0.6% to 0.8%. The CDR3 spans 14 residues. The germline gives CDR1 MNHNY, CDR2 SVGAGI (reference sequence). V dropped 6 bases and J dropped 2 bases, with 11 bases sitting between them. The receptor's source is a man aged 25 to 40 with COVID-19, enrolled during active disease. J is TRBJ1-3 and V is TRBV6-6; the D gene is possibly TRBD1 (5 bases). Sequenced: peripheral blood. CDR3 amino acids: CASSPGSAGNTIYF. The CDR3 DNA follows: TGTGCCAGCAGCCCAGGGTCGGCTGGAAACACCATATATTTT.